The TCR beta chain under discussion was sequenced for a study of blood T cell repertoires in COVID-19. Study-level background: Sources were T cells, B-cell-depleted T cells, or PBMCs; the material itself was cDNA or gDNA.

The CDR3 runs 14 residues. The trim removed 5 bases at V and 5 bases at J, leaving 5 bases unmatched. Germline CDR1 is SGHTA and CDR2 is FQGTGA. Original handling: From reference gene primer amplification, estimates of nucleated cell counts were derived. Generated by immunoSEQ multiplex PCR, the TCRdb table keeps only in-frame clones and is missing some. V and J calls and clone size follow that table, whereas D and trimming were derived from the DNA. This sample has about 170,000 clones; about 90% occur once, and the top ten carry 11%. Enrolment of Seattle patients took place during active infection, and they were followed longitudinally.

This sequence originates from an older woman with COVID-19, enrolled during active disease. The sample taken for sequencing was peripheral blood. The chain recombines TRBV7-3 with TRBJ2-3, with 9 nucleotides matching TRBD1. The CDR3: CASSLGTGKDTQYF. DNA for the CDR3: TGTGCCAGCAGCCTCGGGACAGGGAAAGATACGCAGTATTTT.